What follows describes a single TCR beta chain. The whole isolated RNA underwent reverse transcription, so sequencing captured expressed TCRB transcripts. The repertoire was sequenced with immunoSEQ multiplex PCR; TCRdb's copy has only in-frame clones and lacks some. The sample includes 900,000 or so clones, roughly a sixth seen only once; the top ten take about 0.025%. CDR1 and CDR2 from the germline V gene are SQVTM and ANQGSEA. Between the trimmed V and J ends, which lost 7 bases and 8 bases, there was a span of 21 bases. CDR3 length equals 14 residues. The data derive from a study of beta chain features in type 1 diabetes. Study at large: Taken together, all samples contributed around 100,000,000 examined sorted cells.

Roughly 110 mL of blood, on average, came from one heparinised draw per donor. Sequencing input: naive CD4+ T cells from blood. The V and J genes are TRBV29-1 and TRBJ2-1; D may be TRBD2 (6 bases). This clonotype was sampled from a woman between 18 and 30 years old in good health. Written as DNA, the CDR3 is TGCAGCGCTGGGACCCGTGGAGGGCGGGATGAGCAGTTCTTC. Translated: CSAGTRGGRDEQFF.